These T cell receptor beta chains were read from a single sample in a study of T cell responses to AZD1222 COVID-19 vaccine. Method: immunoSEQ multiplex PCR; TCRdb's copy keeps in-frame clones and lacks some. The repertoire has over 100,000 clones, approximately 86% of them found once; the top ten carry 2.4%. Sequencing was performed on peripheral blood, taken on day 0 of AZD1222 vaccination. The receptors shown here come from an adult in good health. CDR3s include the opening cysteine and the closing phenylalanine or tryptophan. A D gene is named only where the DNA matches it firmly. Some rows mark clone size as missing; the rest say once, few, many or name a class of expanded clone.

D	J	size	V	CDR3	DNA
-	TRBJ1-1	-	TRBV3-1/TRBV3-2	CASSQETQITFF	TGTGCCAGCAGCCAAGAAACCCAGATAACTTTCTTT
-	TRBJ2-2	-	TRBV7-8	CASSLDRNTGELFF	TGTGCCAGCAGCCTAGACAGGAACACCGGGGAGCTGTTTTTT
-	TRBJ1-2	-	TRBV11-2	CASSLVGQAGYTF	TGTGCCAGCAGCTTAGTGGGCCAGGCAGGCTACACCTTC
TRBD2	TRBJ2-7	-	TRBV5-1	CASSLVGGSPSYEQYF	TGCGCCAGCAGCTTGGTGGGGGGGTCGCCCTCCTACGAGCAGTACTTC
TRBD1	TRBJ1-2	-	TRBV5-1	CASSLGAQGVDYGYTF	TGCGCCAGCAGCTTGGGGGCCCAGGGGGTGGACTATGGCTACACCTTC
-	TRBJ2-3	few	TRBV7-3	CASSLNPTGWGDTQYF	TGTGCCAGCAGCTTAAACCCGACAGGTTGGGGGGATACGCAGTATTTT
-	TRBJ2-5	once	TRBV2	CASSDQGSLRETQYF	TGTGCCAGCAGTGACCAGGGTTCCCTCAGGGAGACCCAGTACTTC
-	TRBJ1-5	-	TRBV12-3/TRBV12-4	CASSLTGYTPQHF	TGTGCCAGCAGTTTAACGGGTTATACGCCCCAGCATTTT
-	TRBJ1-5	-	TRBV12-2	CASRLSLRTGGWDQPQHF	TGTGCAAGTCGCTTATCTCTCCGGACAGGGGGCTGGGACCAGCCCCAGCATTTT
-	TRBJ2-7	-	TRBV4-1	CASSQELGLGSYYYEQYF	TGCGCCAGCAGCCAAGAACTTGGGTTGGGCAGTTATTACTACGAGCAGTACTTC
-	TRBJ1-1	-	TRBV11-3	CASSGSLDIAWGAEAFF	TGTGCCAGCAGCGGTTCGTTGGACATCGCCTGGGGGGCGGAAGCTTTCTTT
TRBD1	TRBJ1-1	once	TRBV5-4	CASSANRGGAFF	TGTGCCAGCAGCGCCAACAGGGGGGGAGCTTTCTTT
-	TRBJ2-4	-	TRBV6-5	CATIQGTAKNIQYF	TGTGCCACCATCCAGGGGACCGCCAAAAACATTCAGTACTTC
-	TRBJ2-7	-	TRBV5-1	CASSLAVLETPYEQYF	TGCGCCAGCAGCTTGGCGGTCCTAGAAACGCCGTACGAGCAGTACTTC
-	TRBJ2-2	-	TRBV9	CASSITDPTGELFF	TGTGCCAGCAGCATCACAGACCCCACCGGGGAGCTGTTTTTT
TRBD1	TRBJ2-2	-	TRBV2	CATSDRAAGELFF	TGTGCCACCTCGGACAGGGCGGCCGGGGAGCTGTTTTTT
-	TRBJ2-2	-	TRBV9	CASSPMATRPGELFF	TGTGCCAGCAGCCCCATGGCAACAAGGCCCGGGGAGCTGTTTTTT
TRBD1	TRBJ1-2	-	TRBV2	CASSQDRDYGYTF	TGTGCCAGCAGTCAGGACAGGGACTATGGCTACACCTTC
-	TRBJ1-3	-	TRBV7-9	CASSRGAPGNTIYF	TGTGCCAGCAGCCGAGGGGCGCCTGGAAACACCATATATTTT
TRBD2	TRBJ2-1	-	TRBV18	CASSPSGGTYNEQFF	TGTGCCAGCTCACCCTCGGGAGGTACCTACAATGAGCAGTTCTTC
-	TRBJ2-5	once	TRBV27	CASSFQGRETQYF	TGTGCCAGCAGTTTCCAGGGGAGAGAGACCCAGTACTTC
-	TRBJ2-7	few	TRBV10-2	CASSVSGNYEQYF	TGCGCCAGCAGTGTATCGGGGAACTACGAGCAGTACTTC
TRBD1	TRBJ1-5	-	TRBV30	CAWGGGGAGNQPQHF	TGTGCCTGGGGGGGAGGGGGCGCGGGCAATCAGCCCCAGCATTTT
TRBD1	TRBJ2-1	-	TRBV19	CASSAGTGGSDEQFF	TGTGCCAGTAGCGCCGGGACAGGGGGGTCGGATGAGCAGTTCTTC
TRBD1	TRBJ1-3	-	TRBV9	CASSPGQGYSGNTIYF	TGTGCCAGCAGCCCGGGACAGGGGTACTCTGGAAACACCATATATTTT
-	TRBJ1-2	-	TRBV5-4	CASRTGSYGYTF	TGTGCCAGCAGAACCGGCTCGTATGGCTACACCTTC
-	TRBJ2-1	few	TRBV7-8	CASSLEVGGSYNEQFF	TGTGCCAGCAGCTTAGAGGTCGGGGGTTCCTACAATGAGCAGTTCTTC
-	TRBJ2-2	-	TRBV4-1	CASSQVDTGELFF	TGCGCCAGCAGCCAGGTGGACACCGGGGAGCTGTTTTTT
TRBD1	TRBJ1-5	once	TRBV30	CAWSTGGGNQPQHF	TGTGCCTGGAGTACAGGGGGCGGCAATCAGCCCCAGCATTTT
TRBD2	TRBJ2-5	-	TRBV2	CASNNGRLAASYF	TGTGCCAGCAACAATGGGAGACTAGCGGCTTCGTACTTC
TRBD1	TRBJ1-4	-	TRBV5-8	CASSSTGTGNEKLFF	TGTGCCAGCAGCTCCACCGGGACAGGGAATGAAAAACTGTTTTTT
TRBD1	TRBJ1-2	-	TRBV5-1	CASSFGGGSNYGYTF	TGCGCCAGCAGCTTTGGAGGGGGCTCCAACTATGGCTACACCTTC
TRBD2	TRBJ2-7	-	TRBV5-1	CASSPGLASLEQYF	TGCGCCAGCAGCCCGGGACTAGCGTCCCTCGAGCAGTACTTC
-	TRBJ1-1	-	TRBV5-1	CASSLMDTGEAFF	TGCGCCAGCAGCTTAATGGACACAGGGGAAGCTTTCTTT
-	TRBJ2-7	few	TRBV23-1	CASSLFGRLRTGEQYF	TGCGCCAGCAGTCTCTTTGGGCGCTTACGCACGGGCGAGCAGTACTTC
-	TRBJ1-3	-	TRBV6-2/TRBV6-3	CASSYSARANSGNTIYF	TGTGCCAGCAGTTACTCTGCTAGGGCGAACTCTGGAAACACCATATATTTT
TRBD2	TRBJ2-1	few	TRBV2	CASSREGVRNEQFF	TGTGCCAGCAGTAGGGAGGGAGTTCGAAATGAGCAGTTCTTC
-	TRBJ1-2	-	TRBV28	CASSYPTSNYGYTF	TGTGCCAGCAGTTACCCCACCTCTAACTATGGCTACACCTTC
-	TRBJ2-7	-	TRBV4-1	CASSQELVYEQYF	TGCGCCAGCAGCCAAGAACTTGTCTACGAGCAGTACTTC
-	TRBJ1-3	-	TRBV5-1	CASSLQLQGRGSGNTIYF	TGCGCCAGCAGCTTGCAATTACAGGGCCGGGGCTCTGGAAACACCATATATTTT
-	TRBJ1-3	-	TRBV5-6	CASSKYIAGFSGNTIYF	TGTGCCAGCAGTAAATATATCGCAGGGTTCTCTGGAAACACCATATATTTT